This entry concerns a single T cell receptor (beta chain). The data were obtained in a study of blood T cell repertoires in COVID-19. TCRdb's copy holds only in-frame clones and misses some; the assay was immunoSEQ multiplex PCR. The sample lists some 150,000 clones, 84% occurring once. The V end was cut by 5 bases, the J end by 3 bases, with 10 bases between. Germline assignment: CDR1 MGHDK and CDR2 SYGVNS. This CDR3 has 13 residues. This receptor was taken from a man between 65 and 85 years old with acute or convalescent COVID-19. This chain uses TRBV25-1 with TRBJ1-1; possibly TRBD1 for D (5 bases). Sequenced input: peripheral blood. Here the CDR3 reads CASSTPGDTEAFF. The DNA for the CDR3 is TGTGCCAGCAGTACCCCGGGGGACACTGAAGCTTTCTTT.